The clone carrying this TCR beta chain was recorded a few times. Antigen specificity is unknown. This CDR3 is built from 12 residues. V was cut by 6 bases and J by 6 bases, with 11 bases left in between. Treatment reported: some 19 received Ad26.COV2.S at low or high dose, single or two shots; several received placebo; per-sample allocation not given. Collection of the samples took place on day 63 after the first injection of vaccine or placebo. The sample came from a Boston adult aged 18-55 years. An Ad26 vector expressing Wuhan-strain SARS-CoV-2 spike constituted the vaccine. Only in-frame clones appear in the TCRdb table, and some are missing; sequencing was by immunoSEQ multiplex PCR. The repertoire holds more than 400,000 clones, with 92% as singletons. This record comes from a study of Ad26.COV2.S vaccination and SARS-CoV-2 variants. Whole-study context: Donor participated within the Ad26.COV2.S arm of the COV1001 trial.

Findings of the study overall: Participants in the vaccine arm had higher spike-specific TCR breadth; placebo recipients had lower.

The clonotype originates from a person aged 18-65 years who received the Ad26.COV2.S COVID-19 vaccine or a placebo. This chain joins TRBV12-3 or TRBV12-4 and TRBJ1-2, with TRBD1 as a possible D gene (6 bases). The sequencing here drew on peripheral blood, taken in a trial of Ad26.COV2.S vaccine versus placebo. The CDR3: CASSQGRNGYTF. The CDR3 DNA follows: TGTGCCAGCAGCCAGGGGAGGAATGGCTACACCTTC.